A selection of T cell receptor beta chains follows, all from one sample in a study of T cell responses to AZD1222 COVID-19 vaccine. Generated by immunoSEQ multiplex PCR, the TCRdb table keeps only in-frame clones and is missing some. The data show 200,000 or so clones, with over 80% seen just once and less than 3% held by the top ten. Sequenced material: peripheral blood, taken on day 0 of MenACWY control vaccination. The receptors were sampled from an adult in good health. CDR3s include the opening cysteine and the closing phenylalanine or tryptophan. A D gene is named only where the DNA matches it firmly. Clone size is not always given. Where it is, it says once, few, many or a class for expanded clones.

j_gene: TRBJ2-7; d_gene: TRBD2; v_gene: TRBV5-1; abundance: NA; CDR3aa: CASSLIAGGEQYF; CDR3nt: TGCGCCAGCAGCTTAATAGCGGGAGGCGAGCAGTACTTC
j_gene: TRBJ2-3; d_gene: NA; v_gene: TRBV30; abundance: NA; CDR3aa: CAWSVGGRDTQYF; CDR3nt: TGTGCCTGGAGTGTTGGGGGCAGAGATACGCAGTATTTT
j_gene: TRBJ2-3; d_gene: NA; v_gene: TRBV2; abundance: NA; CDR3aa: CASRNADVLGGTDTQYF; CDR3nt: TGTGCCAGCAGGAATGCAGATGTACTAGGAGGGACAGATACGCAGTATTTT
j_gene: TRBJ1-2; d_gene: TRBD1; v_gene: TRBV30; abundance: NA; CDR3aa: CAWKKGQTINYGYTF; CDR3nt: TGTGCCTGGAAAAAGGGACAGACAATTAACTATGGCTACACCTTC
j_gene: TRBJ2-7; d_gene: NA; v_gene: TRBV3-1/TRBV3-2; abundance: few; CDR3aa: CASSQVGIHEQYF; CDR3nt: TGTGCCAGCAGCCAAGTAGGGATCCACGAGCAGTACTTC
j_gene: TRBJ1-2; d_gene: NA; v_gene: TRBV28; abundance: NA; CDR3aa: CASTSAVGYTF; CDR3nt: TGTGCCAGCACCTCGGCGGTGGGCTACACCTTC
j_gene: TRBJ1-2; d_gene: TRBD1; v_gene: TRBV27; abundance: NA; CDR3aa: CASSLSEGQGRGNYGYTF; CDR3nt: TGTGCCAGCAGTTTATCGGAGGGACAGGGGCGGGGAAACTATGGCTACACCTTC
j_gene: TRBJ2-2; d_gene: NA; v_gene: TRBV7-6; abundance: NA; CDR3aa: CASSLAGKNTGELFF; CDR3nt: TGTGCCAGCAGCTTAGCTGGCAAAAACACCGGGGAGCTGTTTTTT
j_gene: TRBJ1-5; d_gene: TRBD1; v_gene: TRBV9; abundance: NA; CDR3aa: CASSVGVGQASGPQHF; CDR3nt: TGTGCCAGCAGCGTAGGAGTGGGACAGGCTTCAGGGCCCCAGCATTTT
j_gene: TRBJ2-5; d_gene: TRBD2; v_gene: TRBV6-5; abundance: NA; CDR3aa: CASTHESGGPETQYF; CDR3nt: TGTGCCAGCACCCATGAATCGGGAGGGCCGGAGACCCAGTACTTC
j_gene: TRBJ1-5; d_gene: NA; v_gene: TRBV28; abundance: NA; CDR3aa: CASSLSLGGNQPQHF; CDR3nt: TGTGCCAGCAGTTTATCTTTGGGTGGCAATCAGCCCCAGCATTTT
j_gene: TRBJ1-6; d_gene: NA; v_gene: TRBV3-1/TRBV3-2; abundance: NA; CDR3aa: CASSQSFNSPLHF; CDR3nt: TGTGCCAGCAGCCAAAGTTTCAATTCACCCCTCCACTTT
j_gene: TRBJ1-1; d_gene: NA; v_gene: TRBV25-1; abundance: NA; CDR3aa: CASSEDPAPPAFF; CDR3nt: TGTGCCAGCAGTGAAGATCCGGCCCCCCCCGCTTTCTTT
j_gene: TRBJ1-3; d_gene: NA; v_gene: TRBV2; abundance: few; CDR3aa: CASSADRLTGNTIYF; CDR3nt: TGTGCCAGCAGCGCCGACAGGTTAACTGGAAACACCATATATTTT
j_gene: TRBJ1-6; d_gene: NA; v_gene: TRBV20-1; abundance: NA; CDR3aa: CSASPGSGVNSPLHF; CDR3nt: TGCAGTGCTAGTCCGGGGAGCGGGGTTAATTCACCCCTCCACTTT
j_gene: TRBJ2-1; d_gene: NA; v_gene: TRBV24-1; abundance: NA; CDR3aa: CATSDLGQNNNEQFF; CDR3nt: TGTGCCACCAGTGATTTGGGACAGAACAACAATGAGCAGTTCTTC
j_gene: TRBJ1-2; d_gene: NA; v_gene: TRBV18; abundance: NA; CDR3aa: CASSPPAMGGYGYTF; CDR3nt: TGTGCCAGCTCACCCCCCGCCATGGGGGGATATGGCTACACCTTC
j_gene: TRBJ1-5; d_gene: NA; v_gene: TRBV5-8; abundance: NA; CDR3aa: CASSLEGVGGNQPQHF; CDR3nt: TGTGCCAGCAGCTTGGAGGGGGTCGGCGGCAATCAGCCCCAGCATTTT
j_gene: TRBJ2-7; d_gene: TRBD1; v_gene: TRBV18; abundance: NA; CDR3aa: CASSPATGGYEQYF; CDR3nt: TGTGCCAGCTCACCCGCGACAGGGGGATACGAGCAGTACTTC
j_gene: TRBJ2-2; d_gene: NA; v_gene: TRBV4-2; abundance: NA; CDR3aa: CASSSGGPRKTGELFF; CDR3nt: TGTGCCAGCAGCTCCGGGGGGCCCCGGAAAACCGGGGAGCTGTTTTTT
j_gene: TRBJ1-1; d_gene: NA; v_gene: TRBV9; abundance: NA; CDR3aa: CASSVVSGENTEAFF; CDR3nt: TGTGCCAGCAGCGTAGTATCGGGGGAGAACACTGAAGCTTTCTTT
j_gene: TRBJ1-2; d_gene: NA; v_gene: TRBV7-2; abundance: NA; CDR3aa: CASSSGTNYGYTF; CDR3nt: TGTGCCAGCAGCTCCGGGACCAACTATGGCTACACCTTC
j_gene: TRBJ1-1; d_gene: TRBD1; v_gene: TRBV28; abundance: NA; CDR3aa: CASSFYDRGWTEAFF; CDR3nt: TGTGCCAGCAGTTTTTATGACAGGGGATGGACTGAAGCTTTCTTT
j_gene: TRBJ2-7; d_gene: TRBD2; v_gene: TRBV9; abundance: NA; CDR3aa: CASSVTPSGGAYEQYF; CDR3nt: TGTGCCAGCAGCGTAACACCCAGCGGGGGGGCTTACGAGCAGTACTTC
j_gene: TRBJ1-4; d_gene: NA; v_gene: TRBV5-1; abundance: NA; CDR3aa: CASSLLTTNEKLFF; CDR3nt: TGCGCCAGCAGCTTGCTGACAACTAATGAAAAACTGTTTTTT
j_gene: TRBJ2-1; d_gene: NA; v_gene: TRBV9; abundance: NA; CDR3aa: CASTPHDVGAHEQFF; CDR3nt: TGTGCCAGCACCCCACATGACGTGGGGGCTCATGAGCAGTTCTTC
j_gene: TRBJ2-7; d_gene: NA; v_gene: TRBV5-1; abundance: NA; CDR3aa: CASSVDRPVTYEQYF; CDR3nt: TGCGCCAGCAGCGTGGACAGACCAGTAACCTACGAGCAGTACTTC
j_gene: TRBJ2-7; d_gene: NA; v_gene: TRBV5-5; abundance: NA; CDR3aa: CASSLRDEQYF; CDR3nt: TGTGCCAGCAGCCTAAGGGACGAGCAGTACTTC
j_gene: TRBJ1-1; d_gene: NA; v_gene: TRBV5-1; abundance: few; CDR3aa: CASSWLLDGEAFF; CDR3nt: TGCGCCAGCAGCTGGCTTTTGGACGGAGAAGCTTTCTTT
j_gene: TRBJ1-6; d_gene: NA; v_gene: TRBV16; abundance: NA; CDR3aa: CASSQSGRESPLHF; CDR3nt: TGTGCCAGCAGCCAATCTGGCAGAGAGTCACCCCTCCACTTT
j_gene: TRBJ1-1; d_gene: NA; v_gene: TRBV4-1; abundance: NA; CDR3aa: CASSQVGRDAAEAFF; CDR3nt: TGCGCCAGCAGCCAAGTGGGGCGGGATGCCGCTGAAGCTTTCTTT
j_gene: TRBJ2-2; d_gene: NA; v_gene: TRBV12-3/TRBV12-4; abundance: once; CDR3aa: CASRRGYTGELFF; CDR3nt: TGTGCCAGCAGGCGAGGGTACACCGGGGAGCTGTTTTTT
j_gene: TRBJ1-1; d_gene: NA; v_gene: TRBV19; abundance: NA; CDR3aa: CASSYKTEAFF; CDR3nt: TGTGCCAGTAGTTATAAGACTGAAGCTTTCTTT
j_gene: TRBJ2-6; d_gene: NA; v_gene: TRBV2; abundance: once; CDR3aa: CASSDISGANVLTF; CDR3nt: TGTGCCAGCAGTGATATTTCTGGGGCCAACGTCCTGACTTTC
j_gene: TRBJ1-1; d_gene: NA; v_gene: TRBV18; abundance: NA; CDR3aa: CASSPPSKLRTEAFF; CDR3nt: TGTGCCAGCTCACCACCGTCCAAATTGAGGACTGAAGCTTTCTTT
j_gene: TRBJ1-2; d_gene: NA; v_gene: TRBV5-8; abundance: NA; CDR3aa: CASSVGTVEFYGYTF; CDR3nt: TGTGCCAGCAGCGTGGGGACGGTGGAATTCTATGGCTACACCTTC
j_gene: TRBJ2-2; d_gene: NA; v_gene: TRBV14; abundance: NA; CDR3aa: CASSQESRPRPEDTGELFF; CDR3nt: TGTGCCAGCAGCCAAGAGTCGCGGCCCAGACCCGAAGACACCGGGGAGCTGTTTTTT
j_gene: TRBJ1-5; d_gene: NA; v_gene: TRBV19; abundance: NA; CDR3aa: CASSIAGDPSNQPQHF; CDR3nt: TGTGCCAGTAGTATAGCAGGGGATCCTAGCAATCAGCCCCAGCATTTT
j_gene: TRBJ1-1; d_gene: NA; v_gene: TRBV6-1; abundance: NA; CDR3aa: CASSEEGQHTEAFF; CDR3nt: TGTGCCAGCAGTGAAGAAGGCCAACACACTGAAGCTTTCTTT
j_gene: TRBJ2-7; d_gene: NA; v_gene: TRBV5-1; abundance: NA; CDR3aa: CASSSGQSGEQYF; CDR3nt: TGCGCCAGCAGCTCCGGACAGTCGGGTGAGCAGTACTTC
j_gene: TRBJ1-4; d_gene: NA; v_gene: TRBV3-1/TRBV3-2; abundance: NA; CDR3aa: CASSHGGTNEKLFF; CDR3nt: TGTGCCAGCAGCCATGGTGGGACTAATGAAAAACTGTTTTTT
j_gene: TRBJ2-1; d_gene: NA; v_gene: TRBV2; abundance: NA; CDR3aa: CASRGHDTASYNEQFF; CDR3nt: TGTGCCAGCAGGGGACATGACACCGCCTCCTACAATGAGCAGTTCTTC
j_gene: TRBJ2-5; d_gene: TRBD2; v_gene: TRBV11-3; abundance: NA; CDR3aa: CASSLDGPLAGQETQYF; CDR3nt: TGTGCCAGCAGCTTAGATGGGCCACTAGCGGGGCAAGAGACCCAGTACTTC
j_gene: TRBJ1-2; d_gene: NA; v_gene: TRBV5-4; abundance: NA; CDR3aa: CASGTGDPNYGYTF; CDR3nt: TGTGCCAGCGGAACAGGCGATCCTAACTATGGCTACACCTTC
j_gene: TRBJ1-4; d_gene: TRBD1; v_gene: TRBV6-5; abundance: NA; CDR3aa: CASSYRGREKLFF; CDR3nt: TGTGCCAGCAGTTACAGGGGGCGCGAAAAACTGTTTTTT
j_gene: TRBJ1-5; d_gene: NA; v_gene: TRBV25-1; abundance: NA; CDR3aa: CASSDGGQPQHF; CDR3nt: TGTGCCAGCAGTGATGGGGGACAGCCCCAGCATTTT
j_gene: TRBJ2-7; d_gene: NA; v_gene: TRBV1; abundance: NA; CDR3aa: CTSSQEGVELAGAVDEQYF; CDR3nt: TGCACCAGCAGCCAAGAGGGTGTCGAACTAGCGGGAGCGGTAGACGAGCAGTACTTC
j_gene: TRBJ2-6; d_gene: NA; v_gene: TRBV18; abundance: NA; CDR3aa: CASSDSVGANVLTF; CDR3nt: TGTGCCAGCTCAGATTCGGTTGGGGCCAACGTCCTGACTTTC
j_gene: TRBJ2-6; d_gene: NA; v_gene: TRBV30; abundance: NA; CDR3aa: CAWSGGISGANVLTF; CDR3nt: TGTGCCTGGAGTGGGGGAATCTCTGGGGCCAACGTCCTGACTTTC
j_gene: TRBJ1-1; d_gene: NA; v_gene: TRBV7-2; abundance: few; CDR3aa: CASSFSGTPEAFF; CDR3nt: TGTGCCAGCAGCTTTTCCGGGACACCGGAGGCTTTCTTT
j_gene: TRBJ1-3; d_gene: NA; v_gene: TRBV18; abundance: NA; CDR3aa: CASSPGSSGNTIYF; CDR3nt: TGTGCCAGCTCACCCGGGAGCTCTGGAAACACCATATATTTT
j_gene: TRBJ1-4; d_gene: NA; v_gene: TRBV28; abundance: NA; CDR3aa: CASKVRLDEKLFF; CDR3nt: TGTGCCAGCAAAGTACGGCTTGATGAAAAACTGTTTTTT
j_gene: TRBJ2-1; d_gene: TRBD2; v_gene: TRBV7-9; abundance: NA; CDR3aa: CASSPKWTSGGLGQFF; CDR3nt: TGTGCCAGCAGCCCAAAGTGGACTAGCGGGGGGTTAGGGCAGTTCTTC
j_gene: TRBJ1-1; d_gene: NA; v_gene: TRBV27; abundance: NA; CDR3aa: CASRGAGRGSAEAFF; CDR3nt: TGTGCCAGCCGGGGCGCGGGGAGGGGCTCTGCTGAAGCTTTCTTT
j_gene: TRBJ1-2; d_gene: NA; v_gene: TRBV7-2; abundance: NA; CDR3aa: CASSLGRLENPDYGYTF; CDR3nt: TGTGCCAGCAGCTTAGGACGTCTGGAGAATCCCGATTATGGCTACACCTTC
j_gene: TRBJ2-7; d_gene: TRBD1; v_gene: TRBV28; abundance: NA; CDR3aa: CASSGAGTGNHEQYF; CDR3nt: TGTGCCAGCAGTGGGGCAGGGACAGGGAACCACGAGCAGTACTTC